This T cell receptor (beta chain) originates from a study of T cell responses to AZD1222 COVID-19 vaccine. V was trimmed by 1 base and J by 1 base, leaving 11 bases between them. The CDR3 loop spans 16 amino acids. Looked up from germline, CDR1 is MNHNS and CDR2 is SASEGT. The data were produced by immunoSEQ multiplex PCR, yet TCRdb's version contains in-frame clones alone and is incomplete. The data hold 100,000 to 120,000 clones, with around 90% observed a single time. The receptor was isolated from an adult in good health. The chain is built from TRBV6-1 and TRBJ1-5, with D tentatively TRBD1 (5 bases). Sequencing used peripheral blood, obtained on day 0 of AZD1222 vaccination. The CDR3 nucleotides read TGTGCCAGCAGTGAAGTCAGGGTCAGCAGCAATCAGCCCCAGCATTTT. It encodes CASSEVRVSSNQPQHF.